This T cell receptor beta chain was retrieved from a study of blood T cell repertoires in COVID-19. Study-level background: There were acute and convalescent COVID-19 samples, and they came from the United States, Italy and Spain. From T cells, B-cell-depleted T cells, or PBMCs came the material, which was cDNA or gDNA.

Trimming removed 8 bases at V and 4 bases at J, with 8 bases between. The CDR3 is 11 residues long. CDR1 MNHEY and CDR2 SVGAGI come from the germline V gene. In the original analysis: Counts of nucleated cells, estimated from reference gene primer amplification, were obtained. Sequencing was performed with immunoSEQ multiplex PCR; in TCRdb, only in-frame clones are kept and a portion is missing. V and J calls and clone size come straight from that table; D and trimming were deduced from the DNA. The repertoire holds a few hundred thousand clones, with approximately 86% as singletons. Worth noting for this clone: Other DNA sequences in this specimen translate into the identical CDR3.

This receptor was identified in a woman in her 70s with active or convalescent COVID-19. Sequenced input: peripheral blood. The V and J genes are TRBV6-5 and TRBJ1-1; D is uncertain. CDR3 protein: CASGRGTEAFF. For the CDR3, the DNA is TGTGCCAGCGGTCGCGGCACTGAAGCTTTCTTT.